The TCR beta chain under discussion was sequenced for a study of blood T cell repertoires in COVID-19. The ends lost 3 bases at V and 0 bases at J; junction bases unmatched: 11. This CDR3 region has 18 residues. Germline CDR1 is DFQATT and CDR2 is SNEGSKA (reference sequence). Sequenced by immunoSEQ multiplex PCR; TCRdb stores in-frame clones only, minus some. The profile shows approximately 170,000 clones, under 85% of them singletons. The chain recombines TRBV20-1 with TRBJ2-3; 11 bases agree with TRBD2. The specimen was PBMCs or T cells enriched from blood (not recorded which). This TCR came from a man aged 50 to 59 who had recovered from COVID-19. This CDR3 is CSASAGTSGILSTDTQYF. The CDR3 DNA is TGCAGTGCTAGTGCCGGGACTAGCGGAATCCTAAGCACAGATACGCAGTATTTT.